One and the same sample provided the 26 T cell receptor beta chains below, sequenced in a study of blood T cell repertoires in COVID-19. TCRdb's copy holds only in-frame clones and misses some; the assay was immunoSEQ multiplex PCR. The sample has 200,000 to 250,000 clones; approximately 88% are singletons. Sequencing was performed on peripheral blood. These receptors were obtained from a man in his 60s who had recovered from COVID-19.

The rearrangement uses TRBV9 and TRBJ2-1; TRBD1 aligns across 7 bases. V lost 0 bases to trimming and J lost 4 bases; unmatched junction nucleotides: 1. CDR1 is SGDLS, CDR2 YYNGEE, per germline. This CDR3 spans 14 amino acids. CDR3 sequence (DNA): TGTGCCAGCAGCGTAGGACAGGGATACAATGAGCAGTTCTTC. Its protein product is CASSVGQGYNEQFF.

The table lists this clone with a few counts. This sequence joins TRBV30 and TRBJ2-7, with 9 bases aligning to TRBD2. V lost 0 bases to trimming and J lost 3 bases; unmatched junction nucleotides: 3. The CDR3 contains 14 residues. In germline, CDR1 is GTSNPN, CDR2 SVGIG (reference sequence). The CDR3 is CAWSVRLAVYEQYF. For the CDR3, the DNA is TGTGCCTGGAGTGTACGACTAGCGGTCTACGAGCAGTACTTC.

The V gene is TRBV7-2, the J gene TRBJ1-5, with 7 positions matching TRBD1. This CDR3 comprises 14 residues. The J segment lost 2 bases and the V segment lost 3 bases, leaving 1 base of the junction unmatched. CDR1 is SGHTA, CDR2 FQGNSA, per germline. DNA for the CDR3: TGTGCCAGCAGCTTGCAGGGGGGCAATCAGCCCCAGCATTTT. It specifies CASSLQGGNQPQHF. Based on the CDR3 plus reference TRBV7-2 and TRBJ1-5, the full variable domain is GAGVSQSPSNKVTEKGKDVELRCDPISGHTALYWYRQSLGQGLEFLIYFQGNSAPDKSGLPSDRFSAERTGGSVSTLTIQRTQQEDSAVYLCASSLQGGNQPQHFGDGTRLSIL.

The chain carries TRBV6-5 and TRBJ2-1; D uncertain. The CDR3 extends over 13 amino acids. V lost 4 bases, J lost 6 bases, and 10 bases lay in between. Germline V gene lookup returns CDR1 MNHEY and CDR2 SVGAGI. CDR3 DNA: TGTGCCAGCAGTTCCCCGATAGCCAATGAGCAGTTCTTC. Its translation is CASSSPIANEQFF.

This sequence joins TRBV3-1 (or the pseudogene TRBV3-2) and TRBJ2-5; no reliable D call. V was trimmed by 1 base and J by 1 base, leaving 13 bases between them. The CDR3 loop spans 16 amino acids. Germline assignment: CDR1 LGHDT and CDR2 YNNKEL (reference sequence). The CDR3 region is CASSQGTSYTQETQYF. The CDR3 coding sequence is TGTGCCAGCAGCCAAGGTACATCATATACCCAAGAGACCCAGTACTTC.

V gene TRBV10-3 combines with J gene TRBJ2-1; D is possibly TRBD1 (5 bases). This CDR3 comprises 15 residues. With 5 bases removed from V and 6 bases from J, the gap between germline ends came to 17 bases. Germline assignment: CDR1 ENHRY and CDR2 SYGVKD. CDR3 amino acids: CAISKGIGAANEQFF. As DNA, the CDR3 is TGTGCCATCAGTAAGGGTATTGGGGCCGCCAATGAGCAGTTCTTC.

The CDR3 protein is CASSVGWLALETQYF. The CDR3 DNA is TGTGCCAGCAGCGTAGGGTGGCTAGCATTGGAGACCCAGTACTTC. The chain is built from TRBV9 and TRBJ2-5; D might be TRBD2 (5 bases). Germline V gene sequence: CDR1 SGDLS, CDR2 YYNGEE. This CDR3 is 15 amino acids long. V lost 0 bases and J lost 5, with 14 bases in between.

This chain joins TRBV2 and TRBJ1-6; tentative D call: TRBD1 (5 bases). Per the germline V gene, CDR1 is SNHLY and CDR2 is FYNNEI. This CDR3 region has 17 residues. V was cut by 7 bases and J by 0 bases, with 16 bases left in between. DNA of the CDR3: TGTGCCAGCAACCCGGGGGGTCTGAGCTCCTATAATTCACCCCTCCACTTT. It codes for CASNPGGLSSYNSPLHF. Combining the CDR3 with reference TRBV2 and TRBJ1-6 gives the whole variable domain EPEVTQTPSHQVTQMGQEVILRCVPISNHLYFYWYRQILGQKVEFLVSFYNNEISEKSEIFDDQFSVERPDGSNFTLKIRSTKLEDSAMYFCASNPGGLSSYNSPLHFGNGTRLTVT.

The chain uses TRBV5-5 and TRBJ1-1; TRBD1 agrees at 7 bases. The length of the CDR3 is 14 residues. Germline CDR1 SGHKS, CDR2 YYEKEE (reference sequence). V was clipped by 4 bases and J by 1 base; unmatched bases: 4. This CDR3 reads CASSRDSANTEAFF. CDR3 coding DNA: TGTGCCAGCAGCCGGGACAGCGCGAACACTGAAGCTTTCTTT.

The sample holds a few counts of this clone. V usage is TRBV13 and J usage is TRBJ2-1; 9 bases fit TRBD2. This CDR3 is built from 16 residues. Germline V lookup: CDR1 PRHDT, CDR2 FYEKMQ (reference sequence). J lost 5 bases, V lost 1 base, and 6 bases had no gene match. As DNA, the CDR3 is TGTGCCAGCAGCTTAGCTCCGGGGACTAGCCACAATGAGCAGTTCTTC. It specifies CASSLAPGTSHNEQFF.

This clone has just a few counts. The rearrangement uses TRBV3-1 (or the pseudogene TRBV3-2) and TRBJ1-1, with 7 bases matching TRBD1. This CDR3 spans 15 amino acids. Germline V CDR1 and CDR2: LGHDT, YNNKEL (reference sequence). V was clipped by 5 bases and J by 2 bases; unmatched bases: 8. The CDR3 coding sequence is TGTGCCAGCAGCTACTGGGGACAGCTTAACACTGAAGCTTTCTTT. Its translation: CASSYWGQLNTEAFF.

This clone was observed a few times. The rearrangement links TRBV11-2 to TRBJ2-5; 10 nucleotides agree with TRBD2. Germline V CDR1 and CDR2: SGHAT, FQNNGV. The ends lost 2 bases at V and 4 bases at J; junction bases unmatched: 7. This CDR3 is 16 amino acids long. CDR3 amino acids: CASSLTRTSGGETQYF. The CDR3 region has the DNA TGTGCCAGCAGCTTAACTCGGACTAGCGGTGGAGAGACCCAGTACTTC.

The rearrangement uses TRBV5-1 and TRBJ2-1; D might be TRBD2 (6 bases). The CDR3 has 16 residues. Germline V gene sequence: CDR1 SGHRS, CDR2 YFSETQ. Trimming stripped 2 bases from V and 1 base from J, with 13 bases between. The CDR3 region has the DNA TGCGCCAGCAGCTTTGGGGGACTCCAGTCCTACAATGAGCAGTTCTTC. Encoded protein: CASSFGGLQSYNEQFF.

The genes are TRBV30 and TRBJ2-2; tentatively, D is TRBD1 (5 bases). The V end lost 0 bases, the J end lost 1 base, and 9 bases lay between the germline ends. The CDR3 is 15 residues long. Germline V gene sequence: CDR1 GTSNPN, CDR2 SVGIG (reference sequence). The CDR3 DNA is TGTGCCTGGAGTGTACCCGACAGGAACACCGGGGAGCTGTTTTTT. Protein product: CAWSVPDRNTGELFF.

This clone was seen just once. The chain joins TRBV5-4 to TRBJ1-2; D unresolved. The CDR3 totals 16 residues. Trimming left V 0 bases short and J 0 bases short, with 12 bases between. Germline V gene lookup returns CDR1 SGHNT and CDR2 YYREEE (reference sequence). The DNA of the CDR3 is TGTGCCAGCAGCTTGGGTACGGGGTTAGCTAACTATGGCTACACCTTC. Translating it yields CASSLGTGLANYGYTF.

The chain employs TRBV7-3 and TRBJ2-5, with 12 bases identical to TRBD2. This CDR3 has 16 residues. Trimming took 8 bases from V and 4 from J; bases not matched to a gene: 11. Per the germline V gene, CDR1 is SGHTA and CDR2 is FQGTGA. The DNA for the CDR3 is TGTGCCAGCCAGCCGGGATTGGGACTAGCGGGAGAGACCCAGTACTTC. Its translation is CASQPGLGLAGETQYF. Full variable domain (remainder filled in from reference TRBV7-3 and TRBJ2-5): GAGVSQTPSNKVTEKGKYVELRCDPISGHTALYWYRQSLGQGPEFLIYFQGTGAADDSGLPNDRFFAVRPEGSVSTLKIQRTERGDSAVYLCASQPGLGLAGETQYFGPGTRLLVL.

The chain links TRBV6-2 or TRBV6-3 to TRBJ2-7; no clear D. The germline V gene encodes CDR1 MNHEY and CDR2 SVGEGT. CDR3 length: 15 amino acids. Trimming pared 5 bases from V and 1 base from J, leaving 15 bases between. The CDR3 here is CASSDFTSESYEQYF. In nucleotides, the CDR3 is TGTGCCAGCAGTGACTTTACTTCTGAATCCTACGAGCAGTACTTC.

This clone appeared a single time. The genes are TRBV9 and TRBJ2-7; D is unresolved. The CDR3 has 16 amino acids. Deletions cut 4 bases from V and 4 bases from J, with 21 bases between. Germline values: CDR1 SGDLS, CDR2 YYNGEE. The CDR3 nucleotides read TGTGCCAGCAGCCCTGGGCAGTGGGTGAGATTGTACGAGCAGTACTTC. Translated: CASSPGQWVRLYEQYF.

V gene TRBV9 combines with J gene TRBJ2-3; D possibly corresponds to TRBD2 (5 bases). Trimming stripped 6 bases from V and 0 bases from J, with 14 bases between. There are 15 residues in the CDR3. The germline gives CDR1 SGDLS, CDR2 YYNGEE. The CDR3 coding sequence is TGTGCCAGCAAACCACTAGGGATTAGCACAGATACGCAGTATTTT. Its protein is CASKPLGISTDTQYF.

The chain combines TRBV2 with TRBJ2-7, with a weak D call TRBD1 (6 bases). The length of the CDR3 is 14 residues. Germline values: CDR1 SNHLY, CDR2 FYNNEI. V lost 1 base to trimming and J lost 1 base, with 8 bases between them. As DNA, the CDR3 is TGTGCCAGCAGTGAAGACAGGGTTTCCTACGAGCAGTACTTC. Its protein product is CASSEDRVSYEQYF. Drawing the rest from reference TRBV2 and TRBJ2-7, the complete variable domain is EPEVTQTPSHQVTQMGQEVILRCVPISNHLYFYWYRQILGQKVEFLVSFYNNEISEKSEIFDDQFSVERPDGSNFTLKIRSTKLEDSAMYFCASSEDRVSYEQYFGPGTRLTVT.

The chain joins TRBV15 to TRBJ1-6; D is uncertain. Trimming shortened V by 0 bases and J by 7 bases, and 10 bases separated the two germline ends. The CDR3 sequence is 15 residues long. From germline, CDR1 is LNHNV and CDR2 YYDKDF (reference sequence). The CDR3 here is CATSRDVSGNSPLHF. CDR3 nucleotides: TGTGCCACCAGCAGAGATGTTTCGGGGAATTCACCCCTCCACTTT.

This chain uses TRBV5-1 with TRBJ2-1; a weak D match, TRBD2 (6 bases). The ends were cut back, 4 bases at V and 4 bases at J, with 12 bases in the middle. The CDR3 spans 14 residues. CDR1 and CDR2 (germline): SGHRS, YFSETQ. In DNA form, the CDR3 reads TGCGCCAGCAGCCCTAGCGAATCTTACAATGAGCAGTTCTTC. It encodes CASSPSESYNEQFF.

The chain recombines TRBV6-5 with TRBJ1-2; a possible D gene is TRBD1 (5 bases). The V and J ends lost 8 bases and 8 bases respectively, with 18 bases between them. This CDR3 is 13 amino acids long. Germline V CDR1 and CDR2: MNHEY, SVGAGI. The CDR3 loop reads CASREWGVGGYTF. In DNA, the CDR3 is TGTGCCAGCCGGGAATGGGGGGTAGGGGGCTACACCTTC.

The chain combines TRBV7-2 with TRBJ2-7, with 7 positions matching TRBD1. V shed 7 bases, J shed 5 bases, and the junction held 17 bases outside the gene matches. The CDR3 is 16 amino acids. Per germline, CDR1 SGHTA and CDR2 FQGNSA. Here the CDR3 reads CASKASRGWGLDEQYF. CDR3 nucleotide sequence: TGTGCCAGCAAGGCTAGCAGGGGGTGGGGTCTCGACGAGCAGTACTTC.

The chain joins TRBV5-5 to TRBJ1-2; D is unresolved. The length of the CDR3 is 12 residues. CDR1 SGHKS and CDR2 YYEKEE come from the germline V gene (reference sequence). Trimming left V 4 bases short and J 8 bases short, with 12 bases between. Here the CDR3 reads CASSPGFRGYTF. CDR3 DNA sequence: TGTGCCAGCAGCCCGGGATTTCGGGGCTACACCTTC.

V usage is TRBV12-3 or TRBV12-4 and J usage is TRBJ1-1, with no clear D. V lost 3 bases and J 10 bases, leaving 9 bases between the germline ends. The CDR3 is 11 amino acids. The CDR3 nucleotides read TGTGCCAGCAGTTTTCGGCCGGGAGCTTTCTTT. It encodes CASSFRPGAFF.